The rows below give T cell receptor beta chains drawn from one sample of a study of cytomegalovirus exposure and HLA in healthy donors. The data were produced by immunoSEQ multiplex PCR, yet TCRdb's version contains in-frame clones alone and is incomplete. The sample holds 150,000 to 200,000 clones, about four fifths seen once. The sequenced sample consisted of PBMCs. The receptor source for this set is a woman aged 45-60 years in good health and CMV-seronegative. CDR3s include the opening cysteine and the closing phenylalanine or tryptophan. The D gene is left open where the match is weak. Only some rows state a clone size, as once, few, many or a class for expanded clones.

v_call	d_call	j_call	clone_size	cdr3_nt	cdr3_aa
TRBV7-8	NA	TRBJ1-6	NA	TGTGCCAGCAGCCCGGGGGACTCCTATAATTCACCCCTCCACTTT	CASSPGDSYNSPLHF
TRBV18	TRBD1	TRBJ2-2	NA	TGTGCCAGCTCTCGGACAGGGGCCCTGAACGCCGGGGAGCTGTTTTTT	CASSRTGALNAGELFF
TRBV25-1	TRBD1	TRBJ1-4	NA	TGTGCCAGCAGTGACCTCAGACAGGGCGCGACTAATGAAAAACTGTTTTTT	CASSDLRQGATNEKLFF
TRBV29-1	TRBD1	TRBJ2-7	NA	TGCAGCGTGGGGGACAGGTCGCGCCACGAGCAGTACTTC	CSVGDRSRHEQYF
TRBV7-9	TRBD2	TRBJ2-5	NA	TGTGCCAGCAGCTCATCCGGGACTAGAACGCAAGAGACCCAGTACTTC	CASSSSGTRTQETQYF
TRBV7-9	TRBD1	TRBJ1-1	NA	TGTGCCAGCAGCATGCCGGGACAGGGGAACACTGAAGCTTTCTTT	CASSMPGQGNTEAFF
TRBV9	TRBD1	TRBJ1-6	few	TGTGCCAGCAGCCCCGGACAGGATAATTCCCCCCTCCACTTT	CASSPGQDNSPLHF
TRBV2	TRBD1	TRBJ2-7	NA	TGTGCCAGCAGTCCGACAGGGGTCAACGACGAGCAGTACTTC	CASSPTGVNDEQYF
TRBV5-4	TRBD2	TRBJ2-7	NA	TGTGCCAGCAGCTTTTCTAGCGGGTCCGCCTCCTACGAGCAGTACTTC	CASSFSSGSASYEQYF
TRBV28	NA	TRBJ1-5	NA	TGTGCCAGCAGCCCTGGACAAATCAATCAGCCCCAGCATTTT	CASSPGQINQPQHF
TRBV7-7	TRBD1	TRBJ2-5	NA	TGTGCCAGCAGCTCAGACAGGGGCCCAGAGACCCAGTACTTC	CASSSDRGPETQYF
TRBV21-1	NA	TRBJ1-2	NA	TGTGCCAGCAGCAAAACCCGGGACAGGGGCCATGGCTACACCTTC	CASSKTRDRGHGYTF
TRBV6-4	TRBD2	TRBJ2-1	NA	TGTGCCAGCAGTGACACGGGACTACCTACCAATGAGCAGTTCTTC	CASSDTGLPTNEQFF
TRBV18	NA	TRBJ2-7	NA	TGTGCCAGCTCACCACCCGGCGGGCCGTACGAGCAGTACTTC	CASSPPGGPYEQYF
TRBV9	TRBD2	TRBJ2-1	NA	TGTGCCAGCAGCGACCTTACTAGACTAGCGGGGGTTCGGGAGCAGTTCTTC	CASSDLTRLAGVREQFF
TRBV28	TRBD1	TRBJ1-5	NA	TGTGCCAGCAGCGGAAGACAGGGGGGACAGCCCCAGCATTTT	CASSGRQGGQPQHF
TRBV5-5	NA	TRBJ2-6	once	TGTGCCAGCAGCTCGTCCTCTGGGGCCAACGTCCCGACTTTC	CASSSSSGANVPTF
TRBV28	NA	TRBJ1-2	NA	TGTGCCAGCACCATGGGGGGGCACTATGGCTACACCTTC	CASTMGGHYGYTF
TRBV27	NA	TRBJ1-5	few	TGTGCCAGCAGTTTCGGGTCGGGTAGCAATCAGCCCCAGCATTTT	CASSFGSGSNQPQHF
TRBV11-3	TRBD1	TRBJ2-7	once	TGTGCCAGCAGCCCACACAGGGGAGTCTACGAGCAGTACTTC	CASSPHRGVYEQYF
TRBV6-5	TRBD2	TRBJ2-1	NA	TGTGCCAGCAGTTACTCGACGGGAGGGCTTGGCAATGAGCAGTTCTTC	CASSYSTGGLGNEQFF
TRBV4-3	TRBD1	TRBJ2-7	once	TGCGCCAGCAGCCTCGGACAGGAGGTCGCCTACGAGCAGTACTTC	CASSLGQEVAYEQYF
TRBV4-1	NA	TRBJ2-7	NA	TGCGCCAGCAGCCAGTGGAGTGACGCAGCCTACGAGCAGTACTTC	CASSQWSDAAYEQYF
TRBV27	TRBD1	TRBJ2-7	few	TGTGCCAGCGGGTGGACAGGCTCTAGGGAGCAGTACTTC	CASGWTGSREQYF
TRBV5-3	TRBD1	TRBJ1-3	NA	TGTGCCAGAAGCTGGACAGGGTGGCGAAACACCATATATTTT	CARSWTGWRNTIYF
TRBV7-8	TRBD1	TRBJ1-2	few	TGTGCCAGCAGCCCCCGGACAGGGGAAAACTATGGCTACACCTTC	CASSPRTGENYGYTF
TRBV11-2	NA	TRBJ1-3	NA	TGTGACAGCAGAAAGGCAGGGAGGTCTGGAAACACCATATATTTT	CDSRKAGRSGNTIYF
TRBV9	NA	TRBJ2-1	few	TGTGCCAGCAGCGTAGATCAGGGTAACTACAATGAGCAGTTCTTC	CASSVDQGNYNEQFF
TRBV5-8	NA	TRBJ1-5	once	TGTGCCAGCAGCGGAGGGACGGTTTACGGCAATCAGCCCCAGCATTTT	CASSGGTVYGNQPQHF
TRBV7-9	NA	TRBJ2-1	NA	TGTTCCAGCAGCTTGAGGGATGAGCAGTTCTTC	CSSSLRDEQFF
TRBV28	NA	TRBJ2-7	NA	TGTGCCAGCAGTTTCGGGACTCCTTTCTACGAGCAGTACTTC	CASSFGTPFYEQYF
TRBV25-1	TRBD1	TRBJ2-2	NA	TGTGCCAGCAGTGAGGGGGACAGGCAGAACACCGGGGAGCTGTTTTTT	CASSEGDRQNTGELFF
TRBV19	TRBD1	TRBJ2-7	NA	TGTGCCAGTAGTCCCCAGACCCGTCCGGGACAGGGACAAAGCTCCTACGAGCAGTACTTC	CASSPQTRPGQGQSSYEQYF
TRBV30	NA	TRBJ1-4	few	TGTGCCTGGAGTGGACTGTCGGCCATCCTGTTTTTT	CAWSGLSAILFF
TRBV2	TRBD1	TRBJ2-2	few	TGTGCCAGCACCCGGACAGGGCCGAACACCGGGGAGCTGTTTTTT	CASTRTGPNTGELFF
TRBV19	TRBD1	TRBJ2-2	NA	TGTGCCAGTAGTTTCGACAGGGCCGGGGAGCTGTTTTTT	CASSFDRAGELFF
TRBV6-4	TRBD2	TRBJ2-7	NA	TGTGCAGCGGAGGAACTAGCGGGGAAGGGGGGTTCGTACTTC	CAAEELAGKGGSYF
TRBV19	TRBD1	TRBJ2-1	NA	TGTGCCAGTAGTATAAACAGGGGGTCCTACAATGAGCAGTTCTTC	CASSINRGSYNEQFF
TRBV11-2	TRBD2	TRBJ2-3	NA	TGTGCCAGCAGCTCCCTCCCTCTAGCGGGGAGCACAGATACGCAGTATTTT	CASSSLPLAGSTDTQYF
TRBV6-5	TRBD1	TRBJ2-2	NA	TGTGCCAGCAGTTATTGGAGACAGGGTCTCTCCGGGGAGCTGTTTTTT	CASSYWRQGLSGELFF
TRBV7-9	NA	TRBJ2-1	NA	TGTTCCAGCACACAACCCAATGAGCAGTTCTTC	CSSTQPNEQFF
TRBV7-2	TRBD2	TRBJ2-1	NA	TGTGCCAGCAGCAACAGCGGGAGGCCGCCGGACAATGAGCAGTTCTTC	CASSNSGRPPDNEQFF
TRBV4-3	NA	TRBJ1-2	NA	TGCGCCAGCAGCCAAGATTATAGAGGCTACACCTTC	CASSQDYRGYTF
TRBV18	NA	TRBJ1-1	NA	TGTGCCAGCTCACCAAAACAGGGAACTGAAGCTTTCTTT	CASSPKQGTEAFF
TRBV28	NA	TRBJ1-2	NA	TGTGCCAGCAACTACCAGGGAAGCTACACCTTC	CASNYQGSYTF
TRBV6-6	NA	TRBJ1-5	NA	TGTGCCAGCAGTCCGCGAGCGGGGAGCAATCAGCCCCAGCATTTT	CASSPRAGSNQPQHF
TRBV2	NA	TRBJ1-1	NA	TGTGCCAGCAACCCGGGAGGCACTGAAGCTTTCTTT	CASNPGGTEAFF
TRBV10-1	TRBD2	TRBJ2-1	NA	TGCGCCAGCAGTGGGCCTAGCGGATCCAATGAGCAGTTCTTC	CASSGPSGSNEQFF